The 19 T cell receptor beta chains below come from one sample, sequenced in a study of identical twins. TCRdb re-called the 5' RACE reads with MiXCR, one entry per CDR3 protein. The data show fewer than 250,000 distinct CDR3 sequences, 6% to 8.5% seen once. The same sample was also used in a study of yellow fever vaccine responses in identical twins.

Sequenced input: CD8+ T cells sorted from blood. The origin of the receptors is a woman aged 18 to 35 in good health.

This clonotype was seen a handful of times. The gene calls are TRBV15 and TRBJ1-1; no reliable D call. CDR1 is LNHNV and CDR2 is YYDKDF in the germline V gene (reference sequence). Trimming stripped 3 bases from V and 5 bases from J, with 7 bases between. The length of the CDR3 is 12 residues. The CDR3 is CATSSRGTEAFF. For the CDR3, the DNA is TGTGCCACCAGCAGTCGAGGGACTGAAGCTTTCTTT.

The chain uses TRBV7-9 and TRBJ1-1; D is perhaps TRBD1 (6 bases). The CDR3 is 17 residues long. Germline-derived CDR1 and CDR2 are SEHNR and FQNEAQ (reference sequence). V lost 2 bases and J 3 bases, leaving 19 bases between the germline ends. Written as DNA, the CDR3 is TGTGCCAGCAGCTTATTGGGCCTCGGGGGCGAGGACACTGAAGCTTTCTTT. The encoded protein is CASSLLGLGGEDTEAFF.

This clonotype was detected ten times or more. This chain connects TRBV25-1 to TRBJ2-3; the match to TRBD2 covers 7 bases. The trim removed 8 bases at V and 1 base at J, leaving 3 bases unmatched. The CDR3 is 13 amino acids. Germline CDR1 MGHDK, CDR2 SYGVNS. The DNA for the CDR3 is TGTGCCAGCCTAGCGGCCCGCACAGATACGCAGTATTTT. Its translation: CASLAARTDTQYF.

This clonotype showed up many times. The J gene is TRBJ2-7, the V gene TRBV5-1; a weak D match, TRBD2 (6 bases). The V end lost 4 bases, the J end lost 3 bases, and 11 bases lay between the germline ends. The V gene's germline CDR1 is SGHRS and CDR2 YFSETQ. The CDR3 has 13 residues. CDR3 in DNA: TGCGCCAGCAGCCCCGCGGGGCTCTACGAGCAGTACTTC. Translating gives CASSPAGLYEQYF.

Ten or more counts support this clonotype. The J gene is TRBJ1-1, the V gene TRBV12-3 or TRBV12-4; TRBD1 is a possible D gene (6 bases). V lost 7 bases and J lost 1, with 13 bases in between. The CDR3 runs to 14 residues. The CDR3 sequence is CASTETGRNTEAFF. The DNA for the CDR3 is TGTGCCAGCACCGAGACAGGAAGGAACACTGAAGCTTTCTTT.

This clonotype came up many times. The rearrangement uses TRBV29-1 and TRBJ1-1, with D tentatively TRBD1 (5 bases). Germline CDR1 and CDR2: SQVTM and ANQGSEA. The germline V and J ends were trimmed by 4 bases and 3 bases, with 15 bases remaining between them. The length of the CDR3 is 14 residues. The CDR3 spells CSVVGGWDDTEAFF. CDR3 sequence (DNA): TGCAGCGTTGTCGGGGGGTGGGATGACACTGAAGCTTTCTTT.

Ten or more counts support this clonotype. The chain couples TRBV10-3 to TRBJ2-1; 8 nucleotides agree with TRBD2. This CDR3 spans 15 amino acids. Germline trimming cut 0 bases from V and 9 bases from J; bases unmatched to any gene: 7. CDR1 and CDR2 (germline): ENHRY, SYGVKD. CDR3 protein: CAISESSGSPSEQFF. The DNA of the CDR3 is TGTGCCATCAGTGAGTCCAGCGGGAGTCCTTCTGAGCAGTTCTTC.

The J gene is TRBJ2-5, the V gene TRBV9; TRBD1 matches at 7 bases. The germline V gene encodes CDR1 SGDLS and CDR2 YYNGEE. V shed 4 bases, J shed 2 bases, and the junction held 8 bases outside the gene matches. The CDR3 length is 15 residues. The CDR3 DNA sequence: TGTGCCAGCAGCTCAACCGGGACAGCACAAGAGACCCAGTACTTC. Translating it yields CASSSTGTAQETQYF.

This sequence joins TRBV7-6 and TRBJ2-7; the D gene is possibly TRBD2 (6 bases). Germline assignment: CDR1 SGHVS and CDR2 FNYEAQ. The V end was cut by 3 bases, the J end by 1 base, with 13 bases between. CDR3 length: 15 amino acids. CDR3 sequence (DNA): TGTGCCAGCAGCTTTGAGGCTAGCGTATCCTACGAGCAGTACTTC. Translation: CASSFEASVSYEQYF.

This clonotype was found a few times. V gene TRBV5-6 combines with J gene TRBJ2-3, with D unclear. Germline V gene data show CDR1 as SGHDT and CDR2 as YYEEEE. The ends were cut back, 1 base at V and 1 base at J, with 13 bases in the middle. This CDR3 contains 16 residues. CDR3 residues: CASSLLLLAGTDTQYF. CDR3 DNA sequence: TGTGCCAGCAGCTTGCTCCTCTTAGCTGGCACAGATACGCAGTATTTT.

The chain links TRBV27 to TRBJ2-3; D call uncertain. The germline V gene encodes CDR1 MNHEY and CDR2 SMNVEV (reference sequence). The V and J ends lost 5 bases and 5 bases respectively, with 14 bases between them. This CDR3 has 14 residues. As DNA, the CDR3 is TGTGCCAGCAGTACCGTACCTTCTGTAGATACGCAGTATTTT. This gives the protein CASSTVPSVDTQYF.

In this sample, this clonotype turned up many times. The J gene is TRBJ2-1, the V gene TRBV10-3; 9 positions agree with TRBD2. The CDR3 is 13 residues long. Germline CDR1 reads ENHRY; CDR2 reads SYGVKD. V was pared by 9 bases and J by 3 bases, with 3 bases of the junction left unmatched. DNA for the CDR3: TGTGCCATAGGACTAGCGTACTACAATGAGCAGTTCTTC. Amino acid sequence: CAIGLAYYNEQFF.

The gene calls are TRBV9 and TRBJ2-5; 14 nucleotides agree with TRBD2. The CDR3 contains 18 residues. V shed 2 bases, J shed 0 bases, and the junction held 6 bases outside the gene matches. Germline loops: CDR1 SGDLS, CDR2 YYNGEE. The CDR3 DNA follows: TGTGCCAGCAGCGTTGGACTAGCGGGGGGCTACGACCAAGAGACCCAGTACTTC. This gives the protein CASSVGLAGGYDQETQYF.

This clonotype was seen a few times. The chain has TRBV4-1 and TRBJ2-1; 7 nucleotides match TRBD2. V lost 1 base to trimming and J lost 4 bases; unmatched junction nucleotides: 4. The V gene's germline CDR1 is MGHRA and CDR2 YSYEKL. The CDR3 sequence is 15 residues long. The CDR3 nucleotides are TGCGCCAGCAGCCAAGCTAGCGGTAGATACAATGAGCAGTTCTTC. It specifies CASSQASGRYNEQFF.

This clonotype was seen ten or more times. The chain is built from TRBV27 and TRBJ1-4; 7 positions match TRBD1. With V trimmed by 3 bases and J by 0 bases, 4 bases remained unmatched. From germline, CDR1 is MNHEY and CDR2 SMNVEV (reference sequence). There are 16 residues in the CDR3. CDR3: CASSFRQGPTNEKLFF. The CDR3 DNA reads TGTGCCAGCAGTTTTCGACAGGGCCCAACTAATGAAAAACTGTTTTTT.

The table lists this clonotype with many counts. CDR3 sequence (DNA): TGTGCCAGCAGTTTAGGGACGCCGGGGCTCCAAGAGACCCAGTACTTC. Amino acid sequence: CASSLGTPGLQETQYF. This chain joins TRBV12-3 or TRBV12-4 and TRBJ2-5, with D perhaps given as TRBD1 or TRBD2 (5 bases each). The CDR3 spans 16 residues. The V end was cut by 1 base, the J end by 1 base, with 13 bases between.

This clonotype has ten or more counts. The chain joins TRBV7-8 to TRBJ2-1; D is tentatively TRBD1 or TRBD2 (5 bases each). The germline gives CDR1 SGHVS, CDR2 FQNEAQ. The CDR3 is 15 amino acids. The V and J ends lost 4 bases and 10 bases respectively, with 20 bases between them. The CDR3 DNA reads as TGTGCCAGCAGCTCGTTGGGACGGACGGTTGGCGAGCAGTTCTTC. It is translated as CASSSLGRTVGEQFF.

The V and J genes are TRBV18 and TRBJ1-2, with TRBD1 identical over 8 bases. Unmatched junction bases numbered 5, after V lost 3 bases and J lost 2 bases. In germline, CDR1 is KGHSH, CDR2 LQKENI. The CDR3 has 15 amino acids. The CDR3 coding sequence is TGTGCCAGCTCACCTGGGACAGGAGAGAACTATGGCTACACCTTC. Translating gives CASSPGTGENYGYTF.

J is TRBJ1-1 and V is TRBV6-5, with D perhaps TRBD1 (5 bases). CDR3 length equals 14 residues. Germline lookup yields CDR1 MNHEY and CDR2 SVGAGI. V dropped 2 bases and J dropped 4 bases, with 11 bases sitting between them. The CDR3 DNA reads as TGTGCCAGCAGTTACGTGGGGGGGGGCACTGAAGCTTTCTTT. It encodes CASSYVGGGTEAFF.